This TCR beta chain was sequenced for a study of T cells after yellow fever vaccination. The overall study: When fractions had low cell numbers, they were prepared with SMART-Seq v4 Ultra Low Input.

Notes on this clonotype: What it binds is not known.

UMIs and a universal primer site were added when TCR cDNA was made by 5'RACE template switching. TCRdb reanalysed the 5' RACE reads using MiXCR and keeps one entry per CDR3 protein. The data hold approximately 300,000 distinct CDR3 sequences, with around 11% observed a single time. Whole-study results and caveats: Most primary-vaccination clones recurred post-booster (around 97% CD4, more than 85% CD8).

Per the germline V gene, CDR1 is MDHEN and CDR2 is SYDVKM. The CDR3 runs to 17 residues. The V and J ends lost 6 bases and 4 bases respectively, with 21 bases between them. The V gene is TRBV28, the J gene TRBJ2-2; perhaps D is TRBD1 or TRBD2 (5 bases each). This clonotype was obtained from a man younger than 35 who received the YFV17D yellow fever vaccine. This specimen was CD4+ T cells sorted from PBMCs, taken 45 days after the yellow fever booster vaccination. The CDR3 region is CASRPPPGRAGTGELFF. CDR3 bases: TGTGCCAGCAGACCTCCCCCGGGGCGGGCGGGCACCGGGGAGCTGTTTTTT.